This is a list of T cell receptor beta chains from one sample in a study of Ad26.COV2.S vaccination and SARS-CoV-2 variants. Produced via immunoSEQ multiplex PCR; TCRdb's table is partial and in-frame only. The sample shows roughly 400,000 clones, around 89% of them seen only once. The source material was peripheral blood, sampled in a trial of Ad26.COV2.S vaccine versus placebo. The receptor set was obtained from a person between 18 and 59 years old who received the Ad26.COV2.S COVID-19 vaccine or a placebo. Each CDR3 is given with its conserved first and last residue. A D gene is named only where the DNA matches it firmly. Some rows mark clone size as missing; the rest say once, few, many or name a class of expanded clone.

. | TRBJ2-1 | . | TRBV18 | TGTGCCAGCTCACCACCGGTTAGCTGGAATGAGCAGTTCTTC | CASSPPVSWNEQFF
. | TRBJ1-1 | . | TRBV28 | TGTGCCAGCAGTTTTCAGACACCTATGAACACTGAAGCTTTCTTT | CASSFQTPMNTEAFF
once | TRBJ1-2 | . | TRBV28 | TGTGCCAGCAGTGGATGGACACCGCCTTATGGCTACACCTTC | CASSGWTPPYGYTF
. | TRBJ2-3 | TRBD2 | TRBV7-2 | TGTGCCAGCAGGGTGACTAGCGCGACAGATACGCAGTATTTT | CASRVTSATDTQYF
. | TRBJ1-2 | . | TRBV29-1 | TGCAGCGGAACAGGGTACTATGGCTACACCTTC | CSGTGYYGYTF
. | TRBJ2-1 | TRBD1 | TRBV5-6 | TGTGCCAGCAGCACCGACAGGGGGCTCGACAATGAGCAGTTCTTC | CASSTDRGLDNEQFF
. | TRBJ1-1 | . | TRBV12-3/TRBV12-4 | TGTGCCAGCAGTTCCGGAAGGCGGGGAGCTTTCTTT | CASSSGRRGAFF
. | TRBJ2-7 | . | TRBV6-5 | TGTGCCAGCAGTTATTCTGAACGGGGCTCCTACGAGCAGTACTTC | CASSYSERGSYEQYF
. | TRBJ2-5 | TRBD1 | TRBV7-3 | TGTGCCAGCAGCCCGACAGGGTCCTTGCAAGAGACCCAGTACTTC | CASSPTGSLQETQYF
. | TRBJ2-7 | . | TRBV5-4 | TGTGCCAGCAGCTTGGATGTAGCGGCGTTCTACGAGCAGTACTTC | CASSLDVAAFYEQYF
. | TRBJ2-1 | . | TRBV30 | TGTGCCTGGAGACGCAATACCTACAATGAGCAGTTCTTC | CAWRRNTYNEQFF
. | TRBJ2-3 | . | TRBV6-1 | TGTGCCAGCAGTGAAGCGGAGCGAGATACGCAGTATTTT | CASSEAERDTQYF
. | TRBJ2-2 | . | TRBV30 | TGTGCCTGGAGTCCAGTTAACACCGGGGAGCTGTTTTTT | CAWSPVNTGELFF
. | TRBJ2-3 | . | TRBV29-1 | TGCAGCGTTGAACGGCCCGCTTCCCGGGGCGGAGCCACAGATACGCAGTATTTT | CSVERPASRGGATDTQYF
. | TRBJ2-1 | TRBD2 | TRBV7-6 | TGTGCCAGCATCCTTTATCCCCTCACGGTAGCGGGAGAAGCGACCTACAATGAGCAGTTCTTC | CASILYPLTVAGEATYNEQFF
few | TRBJ2-5 | . | TRBV10-2 | TGCGCCAGCAGGAGGACAGCGGGACAAGAGACCCAGTACTTC | CASRRTAGQETQYF
. | TRBJ2-1 | TRBD2 | TRBV27 | TGTGCCAGCAGTTTCGGGTTAGCGGGAGCTTACAATGAGCAGTTCTTC | CASSFGLAGAYNEQFF
few | TRBJ1-5 | . | TRBV7-2 | TGTGCCAGCAGCTTAGGGGGTCAGCCCCAGCATTTT | CASSLGGQPQHF
. | TRBJ2-1 | . | TRBV7-6 | TGTGCCAGCAGCTTAGGTGGTGGGGTCGGGCAGTTCTTC | CASSLGGGVGQFF
. | TRBJ2-5 | . | TRBV7-9 | TGTGCCAGCAGCTTCCAAGAGACCCAGTACTTC | CASSFQETQYF
. | TRBJ1-2 | . | TRBV28 | TGTGCCAGCAGCCGCAACTATGGCTACACCTTC | CASSRNYGYTF
. | TRBJ2-1 | . | TRBV28 | TGTGCCAGCAGCCAAACCGCTTCGACACGGAGCAATGAGCAGTTCTTC | CASSQTASTRSNEQFF
. | TRBJ2-5 | TRBD2 | TRBV6-5 | TGTGCCAGCAGAACTAGCGGGAGAGGGCGGTGGTACTTC | CASRTSGRGRWYF
. | TRBJ1-5 | . | TRBV6-4 | TGTGCCAGCAGTCGGGACAGCAATCAGCCCCAGCATTTT | CASSRDSNQPQHF
. | TRBJ2-4 | . | TRBV5-1 | TGCGCCAGCAGCTTGGATCCTTCAATAGACATTCAGTACTTC | CASSLDPSIDIQYF
once | TRBJ2-7 | TRBD2 | TRBV11-2 | TGTGCCAGCAGCACAGGCAGCGGGAGTGTCCTCGAGCAGTACTTC | CASSTGSGSVLEQYF
. | TRBJ1-1 | . | TRBV20-1 | TGCAGTGCTAGTTCAACGGCGAACACTGAAGCTTTCTTT | CSASSTANTEAFF
. | TRBJ2-1 | TRBD2 | TRBV6-1 | TGTGCCAGCAGTGAACTAGCGGGCTCCTACAATGAGCAGTTCTTC | CASSELAGSYNEQFF
once | TRBJ2-7 | . | TRBV20-1 | TGCAGTGCTGGTTACTCCTACGAGCAGTACTTC | CSAGYSYEQYF
. | TRBJ2-7 | . | TRBV30 | TGTGCCTGGAGTTTGAGGGGGGGGCCTTCCTACGAGCAGTACTTC | CAWSLRGGPSYEQYF
. | TRBJ2-2 | TRBD2 | TRBV5-6 | TGTGCCAGCAGCTTGGAACCGACTAGCGGCGCTACCGGGGAGCTGTTTTTT | CASSLEPTSGATGELFF
. | TRBJ2-7 | . | TRBV18 | TGTGCCAGCTCACCTGACTACGAGCAGTACTTC | CASSPDYEQYF
once | TRBJ1-3 | . | TRBV6-2/TRBV6-3 | TGTGCCAGCAGTTACTGGCAGAGCTCTGGAAACACCATATATTTT | CASSYWQSSGNTIYF
. | TRBJ2-2 | . | TRBV9 | TGTGCCAGCAGCGTCAACCGGGCCTTGGGGAACACCGGGGAGCTGTTTTTT | CASSVNRALGNTGELFF
. | TRBJ2-5 | . | TRBV18 | TGTGCCAGCTCACCAAATTTCGGAGCTCAAGAGACCCAGTACTTC | CASSPNFGAQETQYF
once | TRBJ1-3 | . | TRBV25-1 | TGTGCCAGCAGCCCCGGACCGGCCTCTGGAAACACCATATATTTT | CASSPGPASGNTIYF
. | TRBJ2-2 | TRBD1 | TRBV4-1 | TGCGCCAGCGCAAACGGGGACAGGAACACCGGGGAGCTGTTTTTT | CASANGDRNTGELFF
. | TRBJ2-7 | TRBD1 | TRBV29-1 | TGCAGCGTTGCCCGGGGAGGACAGGGGGCAGTGAGGGAGCAGTACTTC | CSVARGGQGAVREQYF
. | TRBJ2-3 | . | TRBV30 | TGTGCCTGGGGAGGGACGACAGATACGCAGTATTTT | CAWGGTTDTQYF
. | TRBJ2-2 | . | TRBV6-5 | TGTGCCAGCAAGAGACTTGCGAACACCGGGGAGCTGTTTTTT | CASKRLANTGELFF
. | TRBJ1-2 | . | TRBV5-4 | TGTGCCAGCAGGCCGGAGGGCAGGGGATCTAACTATGGCTACACCTTC | CASRPEGRGSNYGYTF
. | TRBJ1-3 | . | TRBV5-1 | TGCGCCAGCAGAGAGGGGTCTGGAAACACCATATATTTT | CASREGSGNTIYF
. | TRBJ2-7 | . | TRBV28 | TGTGCCAGCAGCCTTTCGTCTGACTACGAGCAGTACTTC | CASSLSSDYEQYF
. | TRBJ2-1 | . | TRBV10-1 | TGCGCCAGCAGTCGGGGTGGGAGCTCCTACAATGAGCAGTTCTTC | CASSRGGSSYNEQFF
. | TRBJ1-2 | . | TRBV7-2 | TGTGCCAGCAGCCCCCGACAGCAACTATATGGCTACACCTTC | CASSPRQQLYGYTF
. | TRBJ1-4 | . | TRBV10-3 | TGTGCCATCAGTGGCTCACTTAATGAAAAACTGTTTTTT | CAISGSLNEKLFF
. | TRBJ1-2 | . | TRBV30 | TGTGCCTGGGTATCCACAGGGCGAGGCTACACCTTC | CAWVSTGRGYTF
few | TRBJ2-1 | TRBD2 | TRBV6-5 | TGTGCCGGCGGGCTAGCGGGAGGGCCTATTGAGCAGTTCTTC | CAGGLAGGPIEQFF
. | TRBJ1-5 | . | TRBV5-8 | TGTGCCAGCAGCCCTTCCCGAGGACACCCTCTGGGCAATCAGCCCCAGCATTTT | CASSPSRGHPLGNQPQHF
. | TRBJ1-4 | . | TRBV29-1 | TGCAGCGTCCCAAATGGGAATGAAAAACTGTTTTTT | CSVPNGNEKLFF
. | TRBJ1-2 | . | TRBV5-1 | TGCGCCAGCAGCTTGGAGAGGGGATTCGAACTTCGCTTC | CASSLERGFELRF
. | TRBJ2-5 | . | TRBV27 | TGTGCCAGCAGCATGCTAGCCCAAGAGACCCAGTACTTC | CASSMLAQETQYF
. | TRBJ2-7 | . | TRBV28 | TGTGCCAGCAGCCGAAACTACGAGCAGTACTTC | CASSRNYEQYF